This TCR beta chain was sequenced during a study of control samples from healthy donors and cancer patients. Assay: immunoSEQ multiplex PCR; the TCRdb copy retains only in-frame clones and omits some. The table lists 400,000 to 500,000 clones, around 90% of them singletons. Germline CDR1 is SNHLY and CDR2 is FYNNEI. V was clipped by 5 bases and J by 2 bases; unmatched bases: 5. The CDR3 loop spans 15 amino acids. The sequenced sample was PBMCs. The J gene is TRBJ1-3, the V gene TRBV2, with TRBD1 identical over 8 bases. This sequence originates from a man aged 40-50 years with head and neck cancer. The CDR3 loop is CASSKEDRAGNTIYF. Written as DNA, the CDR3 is TGTGCCAGCAGTAAAGAGGACAGGGCTGGAAACACCATATATTTT.